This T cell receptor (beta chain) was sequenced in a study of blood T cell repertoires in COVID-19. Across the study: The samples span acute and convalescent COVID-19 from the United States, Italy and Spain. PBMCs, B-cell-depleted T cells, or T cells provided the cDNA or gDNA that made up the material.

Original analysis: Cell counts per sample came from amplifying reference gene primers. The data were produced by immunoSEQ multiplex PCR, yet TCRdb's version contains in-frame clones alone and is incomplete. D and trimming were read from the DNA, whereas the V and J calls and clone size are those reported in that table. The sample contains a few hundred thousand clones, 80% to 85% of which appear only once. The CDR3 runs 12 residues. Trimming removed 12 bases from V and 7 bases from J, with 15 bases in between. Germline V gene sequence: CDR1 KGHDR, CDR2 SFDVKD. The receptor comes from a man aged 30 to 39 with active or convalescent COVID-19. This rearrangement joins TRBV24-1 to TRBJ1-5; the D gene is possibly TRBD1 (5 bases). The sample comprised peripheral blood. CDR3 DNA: TGTGCCCCTGGGGCAGGGTTACAGCCCCAGCATTTT. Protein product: CAPGAGLQPQHF.